This T cell receptor (beta chain) was obtained from a study of control samples from healthy donors and cancer patients. The protocol was immunoSEQ multiplex PCR, while the TCRdb copy is restricted to in-frame clones and leaves out a portion. Here the sample spans roughly 170,000 clones, around 93% being singletons. This CDR3 has 13 residues. Germline CDR1 is SGHNT and CDR2 is YYREEE (reference sequence). V lost 3 bases and J lost 6, with 7 bases in between. This chain links TRBV5-4 with TRBJ1-6; D is uncertain. Sequenced material: blood. The receptor's source is a man aged 18 to 29 in good health. The CDR3 region is CASSSFSNSPLHF. CDR3 bases: TGTGCCAGCAGCTCTTTTTCTAATTCACCCCTCCACTTT.